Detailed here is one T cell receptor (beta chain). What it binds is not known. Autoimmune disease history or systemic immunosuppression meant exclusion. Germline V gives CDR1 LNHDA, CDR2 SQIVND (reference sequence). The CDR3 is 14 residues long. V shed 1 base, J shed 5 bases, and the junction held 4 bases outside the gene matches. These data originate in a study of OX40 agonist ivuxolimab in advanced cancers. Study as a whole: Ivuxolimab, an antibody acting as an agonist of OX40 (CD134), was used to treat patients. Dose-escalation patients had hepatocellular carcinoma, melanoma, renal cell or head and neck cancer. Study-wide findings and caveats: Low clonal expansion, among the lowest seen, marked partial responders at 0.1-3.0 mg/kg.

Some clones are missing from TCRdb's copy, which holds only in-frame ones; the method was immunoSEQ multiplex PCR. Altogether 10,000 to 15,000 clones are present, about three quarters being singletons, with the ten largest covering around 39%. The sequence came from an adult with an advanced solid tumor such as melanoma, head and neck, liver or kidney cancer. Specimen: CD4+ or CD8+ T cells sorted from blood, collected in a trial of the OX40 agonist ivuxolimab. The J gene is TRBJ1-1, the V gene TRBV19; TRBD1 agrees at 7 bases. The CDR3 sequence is CASSIGDSGTEAFF. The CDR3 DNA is TGTGCCAGTAGTATAGGGGACAGTGGAACTGAAGCTTTCTTT.